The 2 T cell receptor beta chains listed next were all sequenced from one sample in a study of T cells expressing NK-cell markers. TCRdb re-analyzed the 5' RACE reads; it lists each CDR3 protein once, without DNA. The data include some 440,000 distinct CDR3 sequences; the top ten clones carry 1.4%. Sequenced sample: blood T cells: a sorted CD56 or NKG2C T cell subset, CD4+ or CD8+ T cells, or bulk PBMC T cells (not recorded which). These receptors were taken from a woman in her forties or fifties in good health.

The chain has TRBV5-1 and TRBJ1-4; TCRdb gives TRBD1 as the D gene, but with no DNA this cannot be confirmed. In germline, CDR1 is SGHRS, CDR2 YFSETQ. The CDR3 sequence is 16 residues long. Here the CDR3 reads CASSYTRGTTNEKLFF.

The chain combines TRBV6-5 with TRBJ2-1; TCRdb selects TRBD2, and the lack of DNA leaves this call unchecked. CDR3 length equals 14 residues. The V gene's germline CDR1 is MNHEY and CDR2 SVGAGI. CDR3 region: CASRTSGSPEEQFF.